This is a list of T cell receptor beta chains from one sample in a study of CD8 T cells in Susac syndrome. MiXCR was run by TCRdb on the immunoSEQ multiplex PCR reads, yielding one entry per CDR3 protein. The sample shows nearly 200,000 distinct CDR3 sequences, roughly 96% of them seen only once. The sample taken for sequencing was CD4+ T cells from PBMCs. The receptor source for this set is a human donor with multiple sclerosis. The CDR3 runs from the conserved cysteine through the conserved F or W. The order of the fields is J gene, V gene, CDR3 protein.

>TRBJ2-1|TRBV5-6
CASSQGGREFF
>TRBJ2-7|TRBV30
CAWDRAGEQYF
>TRBJ2-7|TRBV3-1
CASSPRTGGGDEQYF
>TRBJ2-3|TRBV19
CASSPGRNTQYF
>TRBJ2-7|TRBV7-9
CASSSVGLARGQYF
>TRBJ2-4|TRBV20-1
CSGRGTGVLAKNIQYF
>TRBJ1-2|TRBV7-9
CASSLVPGGGLYGYTF
>TRBJ1-1|TRBV29-1
CSVVGVPEAFF
>TRBJ1-5|TRBV12-3/TRBV12-4
CASSLARQPQHF
>TRBJ2-1|TRBV29-1
CSVPGQGFGGVSSYNEQFF
>TRBJ1-5|TRBV24-1
CATSDRAGGGQPQHF
>TRBJ2-5|TRBV9
CASSPHSGDYQETQYF
>TRBJ1-6|TRBV15
CATRIQGNNSPLHF
>TRBJ2-5|TRBV4-1
CASSRRLIQETQYF
>TRBJ2-5|TRBV20-1
CSAGLAGSETQYF
>TRBJ1-5|TRBV12-3/TRBV12-4
CASSPGQEYSNQPQHF
>TRBJ2-7|TRBV6-6
CASNYPRGGLANEQYF
>TRBJ2-7|TRBV20-1
CSARDPLSDEQYF
>TRBJ1-2|TRBV2
CASSRREGYTF
>TRBJ2-5|TRBV24-1
CATATSDRSKETQYF
>TRBJ2-3|TRBV7-9
CASSRFGTDTQYF
>TRBJ1-6|TRBV27
CASSLDRVASPLHF
>TRBJ2-1|TRBV11-1
CASSFAGQIQEQFF
>TRBJ2-2|TRBV9
CASGQINTGELFF
>TRBJ1-6|TRBV7-9
CASSPPGLSPLHF
>TRBJ1-2|TRBV30
CAWSYRQGHIYGYTF
>TRBJ1-2|TRBV30
CAWSVPGIANYGYTF
>TRBJ1-2|TRBV29-1
CSADTDRVKDYTF
>TRBJ1-1|TRBV30
CACQQGGNTEAFF
>TRBJ1-4|TRBV29-1
CSVEDPRRRGNEKLFF
>TRBJ2-1|TRBV14
CASSLKAGSSYNEQFF
>TRBJ1-2|TRBV7-8
CASSGRDSNYGYTF
>TRBJ2-1|TRBV5-6
CASSLFGDTPYNEQFF